The clone carrying this T cell receptor beta chain was observed at least ten times. Its antigen is unidentified. TCRdb re-called the 5' RACE reads with MiXCR, one entry per CDR3 protein. The repertoire includes about 890,000 distinct CDR3 sequences, approximately 13% of them detected once, and roughly 1.6% sits in the top ten. There are 17 residues in the CDR3. V shed 4 bases, J shed 1 base, and the junction held 7 bases outside the gene matches. CDR1 MGHRA and CDR2 YSYEKL come from the germline V gene. This sample was included in a study of identical twins. Study conclusions and caveats: Out-of-frame alpha sequences that twins shared showed excess low generation probability.

All donors comprised healthy Caucasians. The same data also contributed to another study, on yellow fever vaccine responses in identical twins.

This receptor was taken from a woman aged 18-29 years in good health. This sequence joins TRBV4-1 and TRBJ2-2; 9 nucleotides line up with TRBD1. Material for sequencing was PBMCs. The chain's CDR3 is CASSLKPGQGNTGELFF. The CDR3 region has the DNA TGCGCCAGCAGCCTTAAACCGGGACAGGGGAACACCGGGGAGCTGTTTTTT.